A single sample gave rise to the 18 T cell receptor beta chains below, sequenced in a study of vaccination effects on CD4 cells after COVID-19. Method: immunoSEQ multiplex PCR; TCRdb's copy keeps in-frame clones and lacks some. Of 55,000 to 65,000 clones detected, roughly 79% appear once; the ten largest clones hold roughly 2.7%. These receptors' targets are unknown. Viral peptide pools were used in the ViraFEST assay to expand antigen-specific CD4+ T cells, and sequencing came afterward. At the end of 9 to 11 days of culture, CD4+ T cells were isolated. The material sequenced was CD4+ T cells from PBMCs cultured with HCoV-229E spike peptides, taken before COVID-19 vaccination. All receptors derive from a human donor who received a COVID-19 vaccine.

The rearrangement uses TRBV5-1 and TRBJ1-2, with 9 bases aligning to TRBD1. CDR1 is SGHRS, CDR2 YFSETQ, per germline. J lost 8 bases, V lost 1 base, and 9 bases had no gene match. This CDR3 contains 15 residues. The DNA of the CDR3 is TGCGCCAGCAGCTTGCTTCCGGGACAGGGAAGCGGCTACACCTTC. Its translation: CASSLLPGQGSGYTF.

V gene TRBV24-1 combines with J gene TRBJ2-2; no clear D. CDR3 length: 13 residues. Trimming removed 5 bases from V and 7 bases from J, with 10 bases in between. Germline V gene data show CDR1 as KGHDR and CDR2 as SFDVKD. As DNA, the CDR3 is TGTGCCACCAGTGGGCCTAGTGTCGGGGAGCTGTTTTTT. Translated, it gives CATSGPSVGELFF.

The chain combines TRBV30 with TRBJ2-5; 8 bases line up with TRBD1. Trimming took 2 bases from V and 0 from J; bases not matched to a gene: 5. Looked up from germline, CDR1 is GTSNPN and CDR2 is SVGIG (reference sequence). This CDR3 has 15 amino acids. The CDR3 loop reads CAWSNRQGHQETQYF. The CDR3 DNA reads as TGTGCCTGGAGTAATCGACAGGGGCACCAAGAGACCCAGTACTTC.

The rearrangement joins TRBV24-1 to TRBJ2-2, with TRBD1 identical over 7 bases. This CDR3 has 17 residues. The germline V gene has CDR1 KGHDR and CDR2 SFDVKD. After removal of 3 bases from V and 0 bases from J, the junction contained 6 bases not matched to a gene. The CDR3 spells CATSDGPRGSNTGELFF. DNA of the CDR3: TGTGCCACCAGTGATGGGCCCAGGGGGTCGAACACCGGGGAGCTGTTTTTT.

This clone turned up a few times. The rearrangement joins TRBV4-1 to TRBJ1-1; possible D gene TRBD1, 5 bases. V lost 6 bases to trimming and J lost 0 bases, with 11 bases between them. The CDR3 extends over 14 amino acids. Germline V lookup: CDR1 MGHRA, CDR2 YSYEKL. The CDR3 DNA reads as TGCGCCAGCAGGGGACCGACAATGAACACTGAAGCTTTCTTT. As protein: CASRGPTMNTEAFF.

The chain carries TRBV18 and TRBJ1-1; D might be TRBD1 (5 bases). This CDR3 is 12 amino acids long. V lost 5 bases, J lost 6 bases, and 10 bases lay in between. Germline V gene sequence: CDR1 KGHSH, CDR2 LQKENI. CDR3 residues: CASSSLGPEAFF. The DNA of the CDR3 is TGTGCCAGCTCATCTCTGGGACCTGAAGCTTTCTTT.

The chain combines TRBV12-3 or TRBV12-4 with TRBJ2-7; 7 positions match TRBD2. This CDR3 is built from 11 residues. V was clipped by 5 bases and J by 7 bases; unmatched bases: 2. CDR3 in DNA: TGTGCCAGCAGTAGAGCGGGAGAGCAGTACGTC. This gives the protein CASSRAGEQYV.

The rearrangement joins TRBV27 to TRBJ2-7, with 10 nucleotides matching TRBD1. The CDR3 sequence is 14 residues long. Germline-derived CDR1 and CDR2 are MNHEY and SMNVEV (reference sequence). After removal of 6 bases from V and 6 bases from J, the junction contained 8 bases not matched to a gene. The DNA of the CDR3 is TGTGCCAGCAGCGCCCGGGACAGGGGTTTCGAGCAGTACGTC. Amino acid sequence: CASSARDRGFEQYV.

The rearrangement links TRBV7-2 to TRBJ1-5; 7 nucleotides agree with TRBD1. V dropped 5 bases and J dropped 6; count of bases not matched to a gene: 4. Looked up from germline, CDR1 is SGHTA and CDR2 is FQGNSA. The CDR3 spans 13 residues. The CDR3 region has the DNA TGTGCCAGCAGCCCAGGGGGTTCTCAGCCCCAGCATTTT. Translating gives CASSPGGSQPQHF.

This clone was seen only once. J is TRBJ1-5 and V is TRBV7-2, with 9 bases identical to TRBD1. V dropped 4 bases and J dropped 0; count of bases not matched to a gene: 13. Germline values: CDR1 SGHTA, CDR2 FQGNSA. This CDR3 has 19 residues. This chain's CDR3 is CASSSTGTGTLYSNQPQHF. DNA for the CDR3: TGTGCCAGCAGCTCAACCGGGACAGGGACCCTTTATAGCAATCAGCCCCAGCATTTT.

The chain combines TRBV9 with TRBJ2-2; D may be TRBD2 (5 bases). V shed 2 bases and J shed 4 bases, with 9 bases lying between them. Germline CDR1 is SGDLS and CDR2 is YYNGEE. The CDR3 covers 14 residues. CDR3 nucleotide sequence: TGTGCCAGCAGCGTGATGGGGAGCACCGGGGAGCTGTTTTTT. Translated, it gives CASSVMGSTGELFF.

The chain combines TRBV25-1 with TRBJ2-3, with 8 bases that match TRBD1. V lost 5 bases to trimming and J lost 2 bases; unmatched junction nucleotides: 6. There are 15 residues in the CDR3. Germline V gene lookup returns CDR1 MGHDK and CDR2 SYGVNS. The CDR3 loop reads CASSSGTGITDTQYF. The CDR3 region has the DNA TGTGCCAGCAGTTCCGGGACAGGCATCACAGATACGCAGTATTTT.

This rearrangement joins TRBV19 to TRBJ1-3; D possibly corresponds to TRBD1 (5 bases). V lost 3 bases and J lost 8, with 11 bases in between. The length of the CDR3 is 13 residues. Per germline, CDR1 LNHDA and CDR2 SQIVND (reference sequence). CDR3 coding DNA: TGTGCCAGTAGTATCGGGGGTCCGGACACCATATATTTT. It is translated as CASSIGGPDTIYF.

The CDR3 DNA is TGCAGCGTAGGACAGGGGTTAATAGGAAACACCATATATTTT. This translates into CSVGQGLIGNTIYF. The rearrangement joins TRBV29-1 to TRBJ1-3; the match to TRBD1 covers 9 bases. Germline V lookup: CDR1 SQVTM, CDR2 ANQGSEA. This CDR3 has 14 residues. V shed 6 bases, J shed 4 bases, and the junction held 7 bases outside the gene matches.

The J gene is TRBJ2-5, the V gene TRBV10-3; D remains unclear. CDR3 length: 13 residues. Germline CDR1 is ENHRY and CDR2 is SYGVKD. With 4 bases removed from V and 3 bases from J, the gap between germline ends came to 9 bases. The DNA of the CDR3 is TGTGCCATCAGTGGGCGACAAGAAGAGACCCAGTACTTC. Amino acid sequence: CAISGRQEETQYF.

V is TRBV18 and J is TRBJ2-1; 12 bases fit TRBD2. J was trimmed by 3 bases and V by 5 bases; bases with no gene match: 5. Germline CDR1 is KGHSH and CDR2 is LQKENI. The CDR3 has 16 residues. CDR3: CASSLRTSGDYNEQFF. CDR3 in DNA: TGTGCCAGCTCATTACGGACTAGCGGGGACTACAATGAGCAGTTCTTC.

In nucleotides, the CDR3 is TGTGCCAGCAGTTTATGGGCCGGGAACACTGAAGCTTTCTTT. Translation: CASSLWAGNTEAFF. The V gene is TRBV28, the J gene TRBJ1-1, with D hard to call. The CDR3 runs 14 residues. V lost 0 bases to trimming and J lost 1 base, with 6 bases between them. Germline V lookup: CDR1 MDHEN, CDR2 SYDVKM.

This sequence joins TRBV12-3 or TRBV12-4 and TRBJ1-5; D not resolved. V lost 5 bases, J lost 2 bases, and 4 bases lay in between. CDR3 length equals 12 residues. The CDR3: CASSRGNQPQHF. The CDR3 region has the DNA TGTGCCAGCAGTCGGGGCAATCAGCCCCAGCATTTT.